The sequence of this T cell receptor beta chain was determined in a study of blood T cell repertoires in COVID-19. Germline V gene lookup returns CDR1 MNHNS and CDR2 SASEGT. Losses at the gene ends were 0 bases for V and 8 bases for J; bases not matched to a gene: 0. This CDR3 spans 12 amino acids. About this clone: Other nucleotide sequences in the sample specify the same CDR3.

Assay used: immunoSEQ multiplex PCR; TCRdb lists only in-frame clones, some missing. Here the sample spans about 140,000 clones, about 81% being singletons. This sequence joins TRBV6-1 and TRBJ1-2; 7 positions match TRBD1. Source material: peripheral blood. The sequence was obtained from an elderly woman with acute or convalescent COVID-19. This CDR3 is CASSEAGGGYTF. In DNA, the CDR3 is TGTGCCAGCAGTGAAGCAGGGGGCGGCTACACCTTC.